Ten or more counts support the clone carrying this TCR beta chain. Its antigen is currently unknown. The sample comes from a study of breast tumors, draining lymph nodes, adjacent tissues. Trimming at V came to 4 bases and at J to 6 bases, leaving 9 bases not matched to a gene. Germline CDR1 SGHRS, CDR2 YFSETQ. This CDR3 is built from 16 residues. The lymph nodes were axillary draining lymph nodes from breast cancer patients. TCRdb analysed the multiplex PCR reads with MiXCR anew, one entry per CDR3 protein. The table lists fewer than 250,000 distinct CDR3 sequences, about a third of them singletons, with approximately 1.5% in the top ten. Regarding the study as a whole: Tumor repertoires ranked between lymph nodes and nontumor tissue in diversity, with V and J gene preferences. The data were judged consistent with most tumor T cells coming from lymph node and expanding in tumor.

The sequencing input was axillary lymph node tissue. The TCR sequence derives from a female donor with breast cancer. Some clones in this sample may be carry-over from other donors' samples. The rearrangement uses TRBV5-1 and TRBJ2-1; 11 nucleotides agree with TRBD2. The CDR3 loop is CASSRGLAVGLNEQFF. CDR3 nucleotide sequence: TGCGCCAGCAGCCGGGGACTAGCGGTAGGGCTCAATGAGCAGTTCTTC. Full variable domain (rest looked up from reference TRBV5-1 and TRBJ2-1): KAGVTQTPRYLIKTRGQQVTLSCSPISGHRSVSWYQQTPGQGLQFLFEYFSETQRNKGNFPGRFSGRQFSNSRSEMNVSTLELGDSALYLCASSRGLAVGLNEQFFGPGTRLTVL.